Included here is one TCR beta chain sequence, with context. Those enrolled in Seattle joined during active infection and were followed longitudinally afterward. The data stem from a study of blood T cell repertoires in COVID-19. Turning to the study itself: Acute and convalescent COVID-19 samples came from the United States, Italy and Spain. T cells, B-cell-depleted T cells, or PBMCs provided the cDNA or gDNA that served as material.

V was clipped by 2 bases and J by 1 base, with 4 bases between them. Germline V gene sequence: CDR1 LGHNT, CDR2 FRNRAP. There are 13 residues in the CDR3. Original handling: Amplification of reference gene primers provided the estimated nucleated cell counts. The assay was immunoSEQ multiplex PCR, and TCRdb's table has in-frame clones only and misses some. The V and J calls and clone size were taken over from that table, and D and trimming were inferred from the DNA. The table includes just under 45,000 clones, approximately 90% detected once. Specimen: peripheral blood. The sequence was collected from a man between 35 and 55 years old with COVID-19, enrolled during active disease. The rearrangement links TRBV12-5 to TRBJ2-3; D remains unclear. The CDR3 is CASGLTGTDTQYF. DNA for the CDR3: TGTGCTAGTGGTTTGACAGGCACAGATACGCAGTATTTT.